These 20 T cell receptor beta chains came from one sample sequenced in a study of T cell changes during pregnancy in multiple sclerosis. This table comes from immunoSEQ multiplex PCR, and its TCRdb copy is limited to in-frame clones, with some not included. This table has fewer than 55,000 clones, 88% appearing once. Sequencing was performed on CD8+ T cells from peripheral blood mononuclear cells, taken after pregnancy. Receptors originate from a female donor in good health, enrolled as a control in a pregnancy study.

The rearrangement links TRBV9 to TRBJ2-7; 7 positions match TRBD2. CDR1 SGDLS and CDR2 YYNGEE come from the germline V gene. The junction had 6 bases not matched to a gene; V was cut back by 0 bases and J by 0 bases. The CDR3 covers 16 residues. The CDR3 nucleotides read TGTGCCAGCAGCGTAGGCGAGCGGGAAAGCTCCTACGAGCAGTACTTC. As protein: CASSVGERESSYEQYF. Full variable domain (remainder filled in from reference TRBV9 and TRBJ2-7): DSGVTQTPKHLITATGQRVTLRCSPRSGDLSVYWYQQSLDQGLQFLIQYYNGEERAKGNILERFSAQQFPDLHSELNLSSLELGDSALYFCASSVGERESSYEQYFGPGTRLTVT.

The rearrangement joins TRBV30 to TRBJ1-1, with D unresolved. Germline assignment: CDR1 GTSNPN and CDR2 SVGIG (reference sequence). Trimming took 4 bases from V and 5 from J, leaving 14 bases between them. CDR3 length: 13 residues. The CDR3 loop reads CAWKGEGWTEAFF. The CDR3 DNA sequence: TGTGCCTGGAAGGGAGAGGGATGGACTGAAGCTTTCTTT. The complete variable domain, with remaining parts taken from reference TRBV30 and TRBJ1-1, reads SQTIHQWPATLVQPVGSPLSLECTVEGTSNPNLYWYRQAAGRGLQLLFYSVGIGQISSEVPQNLSASRPQDRQFILSSKKLLLSDSGFYLCAWKGEGWTEAFFGQGTRLTVV.

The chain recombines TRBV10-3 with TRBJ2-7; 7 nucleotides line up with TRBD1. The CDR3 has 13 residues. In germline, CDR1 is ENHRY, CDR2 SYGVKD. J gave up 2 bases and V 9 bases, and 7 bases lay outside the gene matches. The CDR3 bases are TGTGCCATTTCGGGACAGATGACCTACGAGCAGTACTTC. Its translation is CAISGQMTYEQYF.

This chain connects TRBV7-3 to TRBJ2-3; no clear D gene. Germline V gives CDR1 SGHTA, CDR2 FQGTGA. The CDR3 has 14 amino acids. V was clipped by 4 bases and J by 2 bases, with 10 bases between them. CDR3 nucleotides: TGTGCCAGCAGCTCAATGGCATCCACAGATACGCAGTATTTT. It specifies CASSSMASTDTQYF.

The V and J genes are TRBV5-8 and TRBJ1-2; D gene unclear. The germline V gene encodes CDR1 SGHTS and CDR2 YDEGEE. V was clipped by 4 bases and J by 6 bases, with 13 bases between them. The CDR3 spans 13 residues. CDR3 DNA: TGTGCCAGCAGCACCGTCAGGAACAATGGCTACACCTTC. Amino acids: CASSTVRNNGYTF.

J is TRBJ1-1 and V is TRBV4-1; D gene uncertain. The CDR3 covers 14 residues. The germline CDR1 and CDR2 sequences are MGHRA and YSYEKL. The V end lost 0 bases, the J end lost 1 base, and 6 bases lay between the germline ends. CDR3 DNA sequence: TGCGCCAGCAGCCAAGATAGAAGGAACACTGAAGCTTTCTTT. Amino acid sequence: CASSQDRRNTEAFF.

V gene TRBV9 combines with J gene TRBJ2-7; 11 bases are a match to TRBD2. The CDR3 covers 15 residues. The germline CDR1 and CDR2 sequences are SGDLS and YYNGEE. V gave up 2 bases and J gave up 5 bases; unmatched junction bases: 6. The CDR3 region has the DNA TGTGCCAGCAGCGTTAGCGGGGGGGCGGGAGACGAGCAGTACTTC. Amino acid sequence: CASSVSGGAGDEQYF.

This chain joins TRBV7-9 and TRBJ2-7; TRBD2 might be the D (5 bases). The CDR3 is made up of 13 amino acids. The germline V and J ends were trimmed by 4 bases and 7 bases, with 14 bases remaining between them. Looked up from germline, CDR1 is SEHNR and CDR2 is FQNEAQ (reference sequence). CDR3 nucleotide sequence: TGTGCCAGCAGCTCATCCGAGACGGGGGAGCAGTACTTC. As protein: CASSSSETGEQYF.

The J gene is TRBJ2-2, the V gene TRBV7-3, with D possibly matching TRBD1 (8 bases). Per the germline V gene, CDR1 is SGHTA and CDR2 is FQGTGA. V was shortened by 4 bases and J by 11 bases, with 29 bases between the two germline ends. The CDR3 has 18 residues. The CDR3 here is CASSSITYSGQGGGELFF. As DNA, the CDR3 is TGTGCCAGCAGCTCTATAACCTATTCCGGACAGGGCGGGGGTGAGCTGTTTTTT.

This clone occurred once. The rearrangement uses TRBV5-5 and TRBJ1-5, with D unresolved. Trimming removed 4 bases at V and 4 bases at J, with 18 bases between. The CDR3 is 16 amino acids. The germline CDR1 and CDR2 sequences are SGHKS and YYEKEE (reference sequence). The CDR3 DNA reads TGTGCCAGCAGCCCCACCTCGGGAACAGCTAATCAGCCCCAGCATTTT. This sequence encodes CASSPTSGTANQPQHF. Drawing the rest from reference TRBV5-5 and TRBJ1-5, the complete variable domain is DAGVTQSPTHLIKTRGQQVTLRCSPISGHKSVSWYQQVLGQGPQFIFQYYEKEERGRGNFPDRFSARQFPNYSSELNVNALLLGDSALYLCASSPTSGTANQPQHFGDGTRLSIL.

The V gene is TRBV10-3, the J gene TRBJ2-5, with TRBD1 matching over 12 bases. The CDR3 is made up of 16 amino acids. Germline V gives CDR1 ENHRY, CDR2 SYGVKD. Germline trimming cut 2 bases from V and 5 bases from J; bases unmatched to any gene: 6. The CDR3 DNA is TGTGCCATCAGTGAGCGGGACAGGGGGCGGATGGAGACCCAGTACTTC. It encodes CAISERDRGRMETQYF.

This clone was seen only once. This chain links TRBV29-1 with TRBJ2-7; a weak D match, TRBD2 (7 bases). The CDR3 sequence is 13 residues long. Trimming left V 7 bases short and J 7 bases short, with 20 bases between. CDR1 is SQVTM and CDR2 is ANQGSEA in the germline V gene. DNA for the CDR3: TGCAGCGCCCGAGGGGGGGCAGGGAGTGAGCAGTACTTC. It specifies CSARGGAGSEQYF.

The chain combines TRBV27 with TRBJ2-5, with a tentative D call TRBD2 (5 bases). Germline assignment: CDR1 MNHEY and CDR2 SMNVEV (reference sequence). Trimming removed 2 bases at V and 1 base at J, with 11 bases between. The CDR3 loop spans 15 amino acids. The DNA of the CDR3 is TGTGCCAGCAGTTTACCCGGGGTGTTCCAAGAGACCCAGTACTTC. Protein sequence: CASSLPGVFQETQYF.

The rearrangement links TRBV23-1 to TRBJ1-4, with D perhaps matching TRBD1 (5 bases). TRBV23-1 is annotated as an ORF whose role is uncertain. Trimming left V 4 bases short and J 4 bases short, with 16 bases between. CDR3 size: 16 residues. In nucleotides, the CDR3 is TGCGCCAGCAGTCTTAGGGGTTTGGGAGGTAATGAAAAACTGTTTTTT. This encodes CASSLRGLGGNEKLFF.

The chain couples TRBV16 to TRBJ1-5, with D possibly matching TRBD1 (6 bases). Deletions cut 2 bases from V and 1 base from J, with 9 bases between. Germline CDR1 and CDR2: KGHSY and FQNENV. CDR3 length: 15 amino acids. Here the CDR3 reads CASSQTGGSNQPQHF. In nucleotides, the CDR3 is TGTGCCAGCAGCCAAACGGGGGGCAGCAATCAGCCCCAGCATTTT.

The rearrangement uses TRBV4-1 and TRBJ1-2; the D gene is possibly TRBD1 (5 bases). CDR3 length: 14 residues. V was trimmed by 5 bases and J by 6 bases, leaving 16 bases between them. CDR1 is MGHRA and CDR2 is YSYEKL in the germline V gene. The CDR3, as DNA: TGCGCCAGCAGCTCTCCGGGGGTAACTAATGGCTACACCTTC. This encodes CASSSPGVTNGYTF.

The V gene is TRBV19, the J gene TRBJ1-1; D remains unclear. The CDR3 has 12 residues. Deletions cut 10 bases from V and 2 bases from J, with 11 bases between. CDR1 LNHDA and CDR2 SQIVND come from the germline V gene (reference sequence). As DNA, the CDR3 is TGTGCCACCCGGGAGGGTAACACTGAAGCTTTCTTT. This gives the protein CATREGNTEAFF.

Here the CDR3 reads CASSGLAGGSYNEQFF. For the CDR3, the DNA is TGTGCCAGCAGCGGTCTAGCGGGGGGCTCCTACAATGAGCAGTTCTTC. The chain employs TRBV9 and TRBJ2-1; 11 bases line up with TRBD2. J lost 0 bases, V lost 3 bases, and 2 bases had no gene match. The length of the CDR3 is 16 residues. The germline V gene encodes CDR1 SGDLS and CDR2 YYNGEE.

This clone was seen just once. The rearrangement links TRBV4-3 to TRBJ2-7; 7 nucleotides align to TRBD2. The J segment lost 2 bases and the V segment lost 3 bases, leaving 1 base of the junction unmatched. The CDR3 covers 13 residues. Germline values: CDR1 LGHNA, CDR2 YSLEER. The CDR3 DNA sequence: TGCGCCAGCAGCCAGGGAGGGACCTACGAGCAGTACTTC. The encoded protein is CASSQGGTYEQYF.

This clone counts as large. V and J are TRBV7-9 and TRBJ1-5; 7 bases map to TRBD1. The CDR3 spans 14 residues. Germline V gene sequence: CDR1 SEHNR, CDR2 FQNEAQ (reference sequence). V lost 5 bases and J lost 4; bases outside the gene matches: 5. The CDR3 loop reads CASSRDSANQPQHF. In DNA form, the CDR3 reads TGTGCCAGCAGCCGGGACAGCGCTAATCAGCCCCAGCATTTT.